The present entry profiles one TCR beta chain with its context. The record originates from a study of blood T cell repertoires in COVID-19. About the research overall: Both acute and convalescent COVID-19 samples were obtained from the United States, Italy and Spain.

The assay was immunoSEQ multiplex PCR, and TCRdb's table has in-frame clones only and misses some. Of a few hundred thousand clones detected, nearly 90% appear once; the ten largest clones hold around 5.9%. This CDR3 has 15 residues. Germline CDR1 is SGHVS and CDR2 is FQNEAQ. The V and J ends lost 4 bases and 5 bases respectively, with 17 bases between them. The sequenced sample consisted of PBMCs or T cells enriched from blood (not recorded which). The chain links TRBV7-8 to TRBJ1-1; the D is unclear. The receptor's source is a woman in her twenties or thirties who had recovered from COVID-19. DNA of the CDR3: TGTGCCAGCAGCTCACCAGACGGGGTGGGGACTGAAGCTTTCTTT. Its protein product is CASSSPDGVGTEAFF.